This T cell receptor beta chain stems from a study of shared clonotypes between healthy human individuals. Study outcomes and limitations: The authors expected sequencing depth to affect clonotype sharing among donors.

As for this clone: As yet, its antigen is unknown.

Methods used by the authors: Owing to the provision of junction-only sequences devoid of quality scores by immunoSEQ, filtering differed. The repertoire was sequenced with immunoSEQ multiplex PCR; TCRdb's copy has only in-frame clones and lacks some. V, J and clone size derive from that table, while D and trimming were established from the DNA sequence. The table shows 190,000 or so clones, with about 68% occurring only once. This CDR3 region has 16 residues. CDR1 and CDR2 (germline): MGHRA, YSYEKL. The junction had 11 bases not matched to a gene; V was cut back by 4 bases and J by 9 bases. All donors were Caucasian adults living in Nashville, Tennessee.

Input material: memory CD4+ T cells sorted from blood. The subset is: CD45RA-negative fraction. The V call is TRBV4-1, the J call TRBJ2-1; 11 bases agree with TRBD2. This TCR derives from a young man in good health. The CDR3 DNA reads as TGCGCCAGCAGCCGCCTAGCGGGAGGTGTTGTGGTTGAGCAGTTCTTC. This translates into CASSRLAGGVVVEQFF.